This T cell receptor (beta chain) was captured in a study of cytomegalovirus exposure and HLA in healthy donors. Primers: 60 Vbeta forward and 13 Jbeta reverse. Some clones are missing from TCRdb's copy, which holds only in-frame ones; the method was immunoSEQ multiplex PCR. Of about 130,000 clones listed, 77% are singletons. Losses at the gene ends were 1 base for V and 5 bases for J; bases not matched to a gene: 4. The CDR3 is made up of 15 amino acids. The germline gives CDR1 MNHEY, CDR2 SMNVEV (reference sequence). J is TRBJ2-5 and V is TRBV27, with 10 bases aligning to TRBD1. This TCR came from a woman aged 40 to 50 in good health and CMV-seropositive. Sequences were obtained from PBMCs. The CDR3 DNA reads TGTGCCAGCAGTTTATGGGGGACAGGGGCCGAGACCCAGTACTTC. Its protein product is CASSLWGTGAETQYF.